The 7 T cell receptor beta chains presented below share a single source sample, sequenced in a study of shared clonotypes between healthy human individuals. Profiled with immunoSEQ multiplex PCR; TCRdb holds only in-frame clones, not every one. The sample records about 2.3 million clones, approximately 95% being singletons. Sequenced material: naive CD4+ T cells from PBMCs. Stated subset: CD45RA+ positively selected. The receptors originated from a man in his late teens or twenties in good health. Some clones in this sample may be carry-over from other donors' samples.

The chain employs TRBV5-1 and TRBJ2-5, with D perhaps matching TRBD1 or TRBD2 (5 bases each). V was trimmed by 5 bases and J by 4 bases, leaving 15 bases between them. This CDR3 has 14 amino acids. The V gene's germline CDR1 is SGHRS and CDR2 YFSETQ. CDR3 sequence reads: CASSLLGVPETQYF. CDR3 bases: TGCGCCAGCAGTCTCCTGGGGGTCCCAGAGACCCAGTACTTC. Full variable domain (rest looked up from reference TRBV5-1 and TRBJ2-5): KAGVTQTPRYLIKTRGQQVTLSCSPISGHRSVSWYQQTPGQGLQFLFEYFSETQRNKGNFPGRFSGRQFSNSRSEMNVSTLELGDSALYLCASSLLGVPETQYFGPGTRLLVL.

The chain couples TRBV29-1 to TRBJ1-1, with D possibly matching TRBD1 (5 bases). Germline V gene sequence: CDR1 SQVTM, CDR2 ANQGSEA. Trimming took off 5 bases at V and 5 bases at J, with 15 bases between the two ends. The length of the CDR3 is 13 residues. CDR3 nucleotide sequence: TGCAGCGTTCCAAGGTCGGGGGGGACTGAAGCTTTCTTT. As protein: CSVPRSGGTEAFF.

The genes are TRBV10-3 and TRBJ1-5; a possible D gene is TRBD1 (5 bases). V was trimmed by 0 bases and J by 6 bases, leaving 12 bases between them. Germline CDR1 is ENHRY and CDR2 is SYGVKD. The CDR3 sequence is 15 residues long. CDR3 region: CAISESPGGTQPQHF. The CDR3 DNA follows: TGTGCCATCAGTGAGTCGCCGGGGGGAACTCAGCCCCAGCATTTT.

The V gene is TRBV18, the J gene TRBJ2-7, with unresolved D. The CDR3 sequence is 15 residues long. V was clipped by 2 bases and J by 5 bases, with 16 bases between them. The germline gives CDR1 KGHSH, CDR2 LQKENI. CDR3 sequence: CASSPKQTLGNEQYF. In DNA form, the CDR3 reads TGTGCCAGCTCACCAAAACAGACATTGGGGAACGAGCAGTACTTC.

Worth noting for this clone: This sample includes further DNA sequences coding for the same CDR3. CDR3: CASSNRMETQYF. The CDR3 DNA is TGTGCCAGCTCCAACCGTATGGAGACCCAGTACTTC. The rearrangement uses TRBV18 and TRBJ2-5, with D unclear. Germline assignment: CDR1 KGHSH and CDR2 LQKENI. V was clipped by 6 bases and J by 5 bases, with 10 bases between them. CDR3 length equals 12 residues.

The rearrangement joins TRBV27 to TRBJ2-2; D possibly corresponds to TRBD2 (6 bases). The CDR3 extends over 12 amino acids. Germline V gene sequence: CDR1 MNHEY, CDR2 SMNVEV (reference sequence). Trimming took off 8 bases at V and 5 bases at J, with 9 bases between the two ends. The CDR3 spells CASPSGTGELFF. In DNA form, the CDR3 reads TGTGCCAGCCCAAGCGGGACCGGGGAGCTGTTTTTT.

The chain recombines TRBV2 with TRBJ2-5; D could derive from TRBD1 or TRBD2 (5 bases each). The CDR3 is made up of 14 amino acids. Germline assignment: CDR1 SNHLY and CDR2 FYNNEI. Trimming took off 7 bases at V and 1 base at J, with 13 bases between the two ends. CDR3 in DNA: TGTGCCAGCACCCAATCGGGGACCCAAGAGACCCAGTACTTC. Protein sequence: CASTQSGTQETQYF.